Listed below are T cell receptor beta chains from one sample, sequenced in a study of vaccination and CD4 T cells after COVID-19. TCRdb redid the calling of the PCR reads with MiXCR, one entry per CDR3 protein. The table includes 14,000 to 15,000 distinct CDR3 sequences, approximately 50% detected once. These receptors have no identified antigens. The input for sequencing was cultured CD4+ T cells from blood, taken after SARS-CoV-2 vaccination. The origin of the receptors is a human donor with COVID-19. The CDR3 runs from the conserved cysteine through the conserved F or W. The D gene is left open where the match is weak. Clone size, where shown, is once, few, many, or a class for clones that have expanded.

clone_size	d_call	v_call	j_call	cdr3_aa	cdr3_nt
-	TRBD2	TRBV20-1	TRBJ2-3	CSATLLAGGSTDTQYF	TGCAGTGCTACCCTCTTGGCGGGGGGGAGCACAGATACGCAGTATTTT
-	-	TRBV10-2	TRBJ1-2	CASGGPDYGYTF	TGCGCCAGCGGCGGGCCGGACTATGGCTACACCTTC
-	-	TRBV6-1	TRBJ1-5	CASSLSQISNQPQHF	TGTGCCAGCAGTCTAAGCCAGATTAGCAATCAGCCCCAGCATTTT
-	-	TRBV10-1	TRBJ1-1	CASTRGQNTEAFF	TGCGCCAGCACCAGGGGACAGAACACTGAAGCTTTCTTT
-	-	TRBV9	TRBJ2-5	CASSVDTQETQYF	TGTGCCAGCAGCGTAGACACGCAAGAGACCCAGTACTTC
few	-	TRBV6-1	TRBJ1-6	CASTPGKYSPLHF	TGTGCCAGCACCCCAGGGAAGTATTCACCCCTCCACTTT
few	-	TRBV27	TRBJ2-3	CASSLSSTDTQYF	TGTGCCAGCAGTCTATCGAGCACAGATACGCAGTATTTT
-	-	TRBV6-1	TRBJ2-5	CASSVQQTQYF	TGTGCCAGCAGTGTGCAACAGACCCAGTACTTC
few	-	TRBV12-3/TRBV12-4	TRBJ1-5	CASSLQGGPPQHF	TGTGCCAGCAGTCTACAGGGAGGTCCGCCCCAGCATTTT
-	TRBD1	TRBV15	TRBJ1-2	CATSTGSNYGYTF	TGTGCCACCTCGACAGGGTCAAACTATGGCTACACCTTC
-	-	TRBV7-2	TRBJ2-7	CASSLNLGEQYF	TGTGCCAGCAGCTTAAACCTGGGCGAGCAGTACTTC
few	TRBD1	TRBV28	TRBJ1-2	CATTGTAYGYTF	TGTGCCACTACCGGGACAGCCTATGGCTACACCTTC
few	-	TRBV4-1	TRBJ1-2	CASSQDGNYGYTF	TGCGCCAGCAGCCAAGACGGGAACTATGGCTACACCTTC
-	-	TRBV28	TRBJ2-3	CASSYPPAGNTDTQYF	TGTGCCAGCAGTTACCCCCCCGCGGGAAACACAGATACGCAGTATTTT
-	-	TRBV20-1	TRBJ1-3	CSASGGAVSGNTIYF	TGCAGTGCTAGTGGGGGGGCCGTCTCTGGAAACACCATATATTTT
few	TRBD1	TRBV7-2	TRBJ1-5	CASSLLAGGTHSNQPQHF	TGTGCCAGCAGCCTGTTGGCAGGGGGGACACATAGCAATCAGCCCCAGCATTTT
-	-	TRBV19	TRBJ1-1	CASSLGGASTEAFF	TGTGCCAGTAGTCTAGGGGGGGCCAGCACTGAAGCTTTCTTT
-	-	TRBV20-1	TRBJ1-2	CSAVDKLGYTF	TGCAGTGCTGTGGACAAACTTGGCTACACCTTC
few	-	TRBV6-5	TRBJ2-5	CASSYSYNGGLQETQYF	TGTGCCAGCAGTTACTCGTACAACGGGGGTTTACAAGAGACCCAGTACTTC
few	-	TRBV20-1	TRBJ1-1	CSARDAQRTNTEAFF	TGCAGTGCTAGAGACGCCCAACGGACGAACACTGAAGCTTTCTTT
-	-	TRBV10-3	TRBJ1-1	CAIRQTGVKGTEAFF	TGTGCCATCAGACAAACGGGGGTTAAAGGGACTGAAGCTTTCTTT
few	-	TRBV5-4	TRBJ1-1	CASSRVPNTEAFF	TGTGCCAGCAGTCGTGTACCAAACACTGAAGCTTTCTTT
-	-	TRBV30	TRBJ1-2	CAWSGNGYTF	TGTGCCTGGAGTGGTAATGGCTACACCTTC
few	-	TRBV6-2/TRBV6-3	TRBJ1-5	CASTLADYSNQPQHF	TGTGCCAGCACGTTGGCAGACTATAGCAATCAGCCCCAGCATTTT
-	-	TRBV10-2	TRBJ1-2	CASSPRDLGYTF	TGCGCCAGCAGTCCTCGAGATCTTGGCTACACCTTC
-	-	TRBV6-1	TRBJ2-7	CASSETTKGAYEQYF	TGTGCCAGCAGTGAAACGACGAAAGGGGCCTACGAGCAGTACTTC
-	-	TRBV9	TRBJ2-2	CASSPSAGELFF	TGTGCCAGCAGCCCTAGCGCCGGGGAGCTGTTTTTT
once	-	TRBV6-5	TRBJ1-1	CASSYSRGGSNTEAFF	TGTGCCAGCAGTTACTCGAGGGGGGGTTCGAACACTGAAGCTTTCTTT
few	-	TRBV7-2	TRBJ1-5	CASSLEVWGRTSQPQHF	TGTGCCAGCAGCTTAGAAGTCTGGGGGCGAACGAGTCAGCCCCAGCATTTT
few	-	TRBV30	TRBJ1-5	CAWSYGTANQPQHF	TGTGCCTGGAGTTACGGGACGGCGAATCAGCCCCAGCATTTT
-	TRBD2	TRBV19	TRBJ2-3	CASSITSGGRTDTQYF	TGTGCCAGTAGTATAACTAGCGGGGGTCGGACAGATACGCAGTATTTT
-	TRBD2	TRBV6-2/TRBV6-3	TRBJ2-3	CASSYFVGGGSLDTQYF	TGTGCCAGCAGTTACTTCGTCGGCGGGGGGTCCCTCGATACGCAGTATTTT
few	-	TRBV20-1	TRBJ1-5	CSARDSAGQPQHF	TGCAGTGCTAGGGACTCAGCGGGACAGCCCCAGCATTTT
few	TRBD2	TRBV7-9	TRBJ2-5	CASSLEASGGASQYF	TGTGCCAGCAGCTTAGAGGCTAGCGGGGGGGCGTCCCAGTACTTC
once	TRBD2	TRBV7-2	TRBJ2-1	CASSLLAGGSSYNEQFF	TGTGCCAGCAGCTTACTAGCGGGGGGTTCCTCCTACAATGAGCAGTTCTTC
-	-	TRBV6-1	TRBJ2-3	CATRKKDTQYF	TGTGCCACGCGAAAAAAAGATACGCAGTATTTT
-	-	TRBV12-3/TRBV12-4	TRBJ1-5	CASSFGGEGQPQHF	TGTGCCAGCAGTTTCGGCGGGGAGGGGCAGCCCCAGCATTTT
-	-	TRBV20-1	TRBJ2-5	CSARDLLAPGETQYF	TGCAGTGCTAGAGATCTACTAGCCCCAGGGGAGACCCAGTACTTC
-	-	TRBV20-1	TRBJ2-7	CSVTAGTYEQYF	TGCAGTGTTACGGCGGGGACCTACGAGCAGTACTTC
few	-	TRBV21-1	TRBJ1-2	CASSKRDGFTYGYTF	TGTGCCAGCAGCAAACGGGACGGTTTCACCTATGGCTACACCTTC
-	-	TRBV11-3	TRBJ1-2	CASSFSGTPMGYGYTF	TGTGCCAGCAGCTTCTCTGGGACACCAATGGGCTATGGCTACACCTTC
-	TRBD2	TRBV20-1	TRBJ2-2	CSATGPTLAGGGNTGELFF	TGCAGTGCGACCGGCCCTACACTAGCGGGGGGGGGTAACACCGGGGAGCTGTTTTTT
-	TRBD1	TRBV2	TRBJ1-2	CASISGTGNGYTF	TGTGCCAGCATCTCCGGGACAGGGAACGGCTACACCTTC
-	-	TRBV6-2/TRBV6-3	TRBJ1-5	CASSGASSNQPQHF	TGTGCCAGCAGCGGTGCCAGTAGCAATCAGCCCCAGCATTTT
-	-	TRBV2	TRBJ2-3	CASSGPGGNTDTQYF	TGTGCCAGCAGTGGCCCCGGAGGGAACACAGATACGCAGTATTTT
few	TRBD1	TRBV15	TRBJ1-5	CATSRQTGSNQPQHF	TGTGCCACCAGCAGGCAGACAGGGTCAAATCAGCCCCAGCATTTT
-	TRBD1	TRBV15	TRBJ2-7	CATSRDLGDRGFASEQYF	TGTGCCACCAGCAGAGATCTTGGAGACAGGGGGTTTGCGAGCGAGCAGTACTTC
-	-	TRBV30	TRBJ2-7	CAWSGFPGSPEQYF	TGTGCCTGGAGTGGATTCCCGGGATCCCCCGAGCAGTACTTC
-	-	TRBV5-1	TRBJ1-1	CASSLRDTGFGAFF	TGCGCCAGCAGCTTGAGGGACACCGGGTTTGGGGCTTTCTTT
-	TRBD1	TRBV12-3/TRBV12-4	TRBJ2-3	CASSFGRGRTDTQYF	TGTGCCAGCAGTTTTGGTAGGGGGCGCACAGATACGCAGTATTTT
-	-	TRBV30	TRBJ1-1	CAGTLERNTEAFF	TGTGCCGGGACCCTGGAGAGAAACACTGAAGCTTTCTTT
-	-	TRBV7-6	TRBJ1-3	CASSLGDAGSPGNTIYF	TGTGCCAGCAGCTTAGGGGATGCGGGGTCACCGGGAAACACCATATATTTT
-	-	TRBV6-1	TRBJ2-5	CASSHLLGRETQYF	TGTGCCAGCAGTCACCTCCTGGGGAGGGAGACCCAGTACTTC
-	TRBD1	TRBV19	TRBJ1-6	CASRQGAPNSPLHF	TGTGCCAGTAGGCAGGGGGCCCCTAATTCACCCCTCCACTTT
-	TRBD2	TRBV20-1	TRBJ2-1	CSAALSSGGIFF	TGCAGTGCAGCATTATCTAGCGGGGGCATTTTCTTC
-	TRBD1	TRBV5-1	TRBJ2-1	CASSLGGTGAYNEQFF	TGCGCCAGCAGCTTAGGAGGGACAGGGGCCTACAATGAGCAGTTCTTC
-	-	TRBV20-1	TRBJ2-1	CSADVNEQFF	TGCAGTGCCGATGTTAATGAGCAGTTCTTC